These T cell receptor beta chains were read from a single sample in a study of cytomegalovirus exposure and HLA in healthy donors. TCRdb keeps only in-frame clones here, not all; method: immunoSEQ multiplex PCR. This table holds 150,000 to 200,000 clones, roughly four fifths found once. Sequenced material: PBMCs. Source of these receptors: a man younger than 45 in good health and CMV-seronegative. The conserved cysteine and the conserved F or W are not part of the CDR3 here. D genes are given only for firm matches. Clone size is given for some rows only: seen once, a few or many times, or a class if the clone is expanded.

>.|TRBV9|TRBJ2-3|TRBD2
ASSPRLAGDTQY
>few|TRBV11-2|TRBJ2-5|TRBD1
ASSLDPNRGETQY
>.|TRBV5-1|TRBJ2-2|TRBD2
ASSLGLATGELF
>.|TRBV5-3|TRBJ2-1|TRBD2
ARSPLGSGGPYNEQF
>.|TRBV4-1|TRBJ2-3|TRBD2
ASSLPGLAFDTQY
>few|TRBV27|TRBJ1-1|TRBD1
ASSLSGRTGNTEAF
>.|TRBV5-1|TRBJ1-2|.
ASSLWTVEAYGYT
>.|TRBV15|TRBJ2-6|.
ATSIYGSGANVLT
>.|TRBV29-1|TRBJ2-7|.
SATRPDYGEEQY
>few|TRBV2|TRBJ2-1|TRBD2
ASRDRTSGRDEQF
>.|TRBV6-1|TRBJ2-5|.
ASSDGGWSQAETQY
>.|TRBV10-1|TRBJ2-7|.
ASSKTGTIYEQY
>few|TRBV27|TRBJ1-6|.
ASSSQGDYSPLH
>.|TRBV30|TRBJ1-6|.
AWDKRTALSPLH
>.|TRBV2|TRBJ2-7|TRBD2
ASSEATASGLYEQY
>.|TRBV5-6|TRBJ2-2|.
ASSFRAYTGELF
>.|TRBV14|TRBJ2-6|.
ASSPSGQWLRGANVLT
>.|TRBV29-1|TRBJ2-7|TRBD2
SVGGGPSEYEQY
>.|TRBV5-6|TRBJ2-3|TRBD2
ATTTSGRSGADTQY
>.|TRBV18|TRBJ2-7|.
ASSPGLGEQY
>few|TRBV9|TRBJ2-7|TRBD1
ASSVLQGAGEQY
>.|TRBV10-3|TRBJ2-1|TRBD1
AIVDRTYNEQF
>.|TRBV9|TRBJ2-7|.
ASSVAQTAYEQY
>.|TRBV6-5|TRBJ2-5|TRBD1
ASSYPTGNGQY
>.|TRBV21-1|TRBJ2-7|.
ASSKAQGRYEQY
>.|TRBV6-5|TRBJ2-1|.
ASSSGGFYNEQF
>.|TRBV10-3|TRBJ2-2|TRBD1
ASGTGGDGELF
>.|TRBV2|TRBJ1-5|TRBD1
ASSAPGQGVNQPQH
>.|TRBV2|TRBJ1-1|TRBD1
ASSGTGRTEAF
>.|TRBV4-1|TRBJ2-2|TRBD1
ASSGTTGGMIGELF
>.|TRBV4-2|TRBJ2-2|TRBD2
ASSYRTSGSSGELF
>.|TRBV2|TRBJ2-2|.
ASSRAPAGTGELF
>.|TRBV7-8|TRBJ2-7|TRBD2
ASSLLPLAGTSGIYEQY
>once|TRBV5-1|TRBJ1-4|TRBD1
ASSFDRVAEKLF
>.|TRBV4-1|TRBJ2-1|TRBD2
ASSLEGGGNEQF
>.|TRBV7-6|TRBJ1-1|.
ASSFRGSGGTEAF
>once|TRBV19|TRBJ1-5|.
ASSFDRGLSNQPQH
>few|TRBV10-2|TRBJ1-4|.
ASRETGFGEKLF
>.|TRBV2|TRBJ2-2|TRBD1
ASSDLTGRNTGELF
>.|TRBV2|TRBJ2-5|.
ASRQTETQY
>.|TRBV7-2|TRBJ1-5|.
ASSLVQGRGNQPQH